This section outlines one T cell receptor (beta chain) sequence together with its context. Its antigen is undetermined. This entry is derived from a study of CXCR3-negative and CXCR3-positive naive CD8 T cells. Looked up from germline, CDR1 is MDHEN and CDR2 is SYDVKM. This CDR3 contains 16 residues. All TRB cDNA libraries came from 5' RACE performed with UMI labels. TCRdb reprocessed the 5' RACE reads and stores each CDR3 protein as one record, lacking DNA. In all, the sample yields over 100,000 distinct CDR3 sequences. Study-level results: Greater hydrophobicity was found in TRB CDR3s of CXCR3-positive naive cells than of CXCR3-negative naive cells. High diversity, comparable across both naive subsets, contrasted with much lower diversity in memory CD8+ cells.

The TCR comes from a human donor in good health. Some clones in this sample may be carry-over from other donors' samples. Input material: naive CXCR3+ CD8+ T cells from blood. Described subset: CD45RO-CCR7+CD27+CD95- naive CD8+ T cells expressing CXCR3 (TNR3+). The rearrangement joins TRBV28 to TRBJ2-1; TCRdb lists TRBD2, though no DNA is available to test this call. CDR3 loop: CASRPLLAGYDNEQFF.